Presented here are 3 T cell receptor beta chains from one specimen sequenced in a study of T cells in Graves' hyperthyroidism and ophthalmopathy. TCR beta CDR3 regions were amplified from RNA. The HTBI primer set served for first-round RT-PCR of the TCR CDR3. MiXCR, run by TCRdb on the multiplex PCR reads, gives a single entry per CDR3 protein. The sample consists of a few hundred thousand distinct CDR3 sequences, just over 14% of them appearing once. The sequenced sample consisted of blood. Receptors originate from a woman in her forties with Graves' hyperthyroidism that later progressed to Graves' ophthalmopathy.

In its sample, this clonotype was seen a few times. This rearrangement joins TRBV6-1 to TRBJ2-3; D not certain. The ends were cut back, 11 bases at V and 3 bases at J, with 21 bases in the middle. This CDR3 comprises 15 residues. CDR1 MNHNS and CDR2 SASEGT come from the germline V gene. CDR3 sequence (DNA): TGTGCCTCCCAAGGTTGGGAACCCCGTACAGATACGCAGTATTTT. Its protein product is CASQGWEPRTDTQYF.

This clonotype showed up just a few times. The CDR3 loop is CASDQGSNNEQFF. Here the CDR3 DNA reads TGTGCCAGCGATCAAGGATCTAACAATGAGCAGTTCTTC. The V call is TRBV14, the J call TRBJ2-1; D gene ambiguous. The germline CDR1 and CDR2 sequences are SGHDN and FVKESK. The CDR3 runs 13 residues. Trimming took 8 bases from V and 5 from J, leaving 13 bases between them. Full variable domain (remainder filled in from reference TRBV14 and TRBJ2-1): EAGVTQFPSHSVIEKGQTVTLRCDPISGHDNLYWYRRVMGKEIKFLLHFVKESKQDESGMPNNRFLAERTGGTYSTLKVQPAELEDSGVYFCASDQGSNNEQFFGPGTRLTVL.

This clonotype was found many times. The V gene is TRBV12-3 or TRBV12-4, the J gene TRBJ2-2, with a weak D call TRBD2 (7 bases). V lost 0 bases and J 6 bases, leaving 14 bases between the germline ends. The CDR3 extends over 16 amino acids. The CDR3 region is CASSLARGPSSGELFF. The DNA of the CDR3 is TGTGCCAGCAGTTTAGCGCGGGGGCCCTCATCCGGGGAGCTGTTTTTT.